This TCR beta chain is drawn from a study of CD8+ T cells in alopecia areata. About the research overall: Tofacitinib ran 6 to 18 months, followed by 6 months off drug. Study results and caveats: Normal skin contains resident alphabeta T cells, and these are also sequenced in scalp samples. It was observed that many expanded lesional clones persisted in scalp and blood during tofacitinib.

Treatment of the sample: oral pan-JAK inhibitor, 5-10 mg twice daily. Sequencing used cDNA as its template, made by extracting RNA and reverse transcribing it. Profiling relied on immunoSEQ multiplex PCR, and the TCRdb table lists in-frame clones only, not all of them. The sample records about 190,000 clones, roughly 64% being singletons. This clone was counted only a few times. Its antigen remains unknown. The CDR3 is 16 residues long. Germline V gene sequence: CDR1 LGHNA, CDR2 YNFKEQ. The J segment lost 7 bases and the V segment lost 2 bases, leaving 8 bases of the junction unmatched. V gene TRBV4-2 combines with J gene TRBJ1-6; 7 bases are a match to TRBD1. The TCR was taken from a human donor with alopecia areata. The sample was CD8+ T cells sorted from blood, taken at week 24, from a patient treated with tofacitinib. The CDR3 region has the DNA TGTGCCAGCAGCCAAACCACCGGGACAGTAAATTCACCCCTCCACTTT. This codes for CASSQTTGTVNSPLHF.